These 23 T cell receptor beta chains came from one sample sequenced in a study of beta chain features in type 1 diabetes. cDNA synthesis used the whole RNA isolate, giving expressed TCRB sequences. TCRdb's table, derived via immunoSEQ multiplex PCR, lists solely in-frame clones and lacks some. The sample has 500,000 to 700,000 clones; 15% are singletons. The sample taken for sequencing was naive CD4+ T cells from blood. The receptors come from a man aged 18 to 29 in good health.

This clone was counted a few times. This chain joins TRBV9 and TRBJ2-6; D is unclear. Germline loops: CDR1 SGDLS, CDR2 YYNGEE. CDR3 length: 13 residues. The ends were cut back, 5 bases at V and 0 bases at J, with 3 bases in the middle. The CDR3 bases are TGTGCCAGCAGGTCCTCTGGGGCCAACGTCCTGACTTTC. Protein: CASRSSGANVLTF.

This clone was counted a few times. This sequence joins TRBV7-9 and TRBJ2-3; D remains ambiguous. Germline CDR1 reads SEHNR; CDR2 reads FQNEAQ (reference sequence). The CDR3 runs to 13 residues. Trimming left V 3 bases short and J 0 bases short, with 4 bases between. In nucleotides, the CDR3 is TGTGCCAGCAGCTTCCTTAGCACAGATACGCAGTATTTT. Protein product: CASSFLSTDTQYF.

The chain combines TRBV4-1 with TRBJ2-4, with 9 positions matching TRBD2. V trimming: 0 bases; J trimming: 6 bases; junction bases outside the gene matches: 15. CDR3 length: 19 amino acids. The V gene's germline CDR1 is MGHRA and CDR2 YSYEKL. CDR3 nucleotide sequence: TGCGCCAGCAGCCAAGAGCGGGTCAGGCGGGAGGGCCGGGGAAACATTCAGTACTTC. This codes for CASSQERVRREGRGNIQYF.

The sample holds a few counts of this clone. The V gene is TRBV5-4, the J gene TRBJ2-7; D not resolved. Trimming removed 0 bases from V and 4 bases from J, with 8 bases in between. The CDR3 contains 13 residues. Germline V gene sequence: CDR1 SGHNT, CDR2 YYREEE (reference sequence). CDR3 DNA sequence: TGTGCCAGCAGCTTGGCCGAAAAATACGAGCAGTACTTC. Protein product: CASSLAEKYEQYF. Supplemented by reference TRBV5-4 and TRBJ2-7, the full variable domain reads ETGVTQSPTHLIKTRGQQVTLRCSSQSGHNTVSWYQQALGQGPQFIFQYYREEENGRGNFPPRFSGLQFPNYSSELNVNALELDDSALYLCASSLAEKYEQYFGPGTRLTVT.

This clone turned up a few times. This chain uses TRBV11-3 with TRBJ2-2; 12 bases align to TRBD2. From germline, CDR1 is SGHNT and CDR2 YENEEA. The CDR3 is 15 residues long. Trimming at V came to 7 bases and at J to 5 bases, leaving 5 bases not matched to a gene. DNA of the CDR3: TGTGCCAGCACCTCCGGGACTAGCGGGACCGGGGAGCTGTTTTTT. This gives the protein CASTSGTSGTGELFF.

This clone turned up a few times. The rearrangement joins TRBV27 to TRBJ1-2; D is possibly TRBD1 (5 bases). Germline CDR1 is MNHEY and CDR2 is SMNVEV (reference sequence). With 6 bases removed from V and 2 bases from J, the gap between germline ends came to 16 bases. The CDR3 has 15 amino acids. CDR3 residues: CASSRYPDRNYGYTF. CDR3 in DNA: TGTGCCAGCAGCCGATACCCCGACAGAAACTATGGCTACACCTTC.

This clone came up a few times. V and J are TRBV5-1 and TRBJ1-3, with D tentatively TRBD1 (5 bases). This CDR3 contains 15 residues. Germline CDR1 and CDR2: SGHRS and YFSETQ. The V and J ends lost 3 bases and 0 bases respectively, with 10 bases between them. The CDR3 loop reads CASSSQGYSGNTIYF. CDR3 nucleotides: TGCGCCAGCAGCTCGCAGGGATACTCTGGAAACACCATATATTTT.

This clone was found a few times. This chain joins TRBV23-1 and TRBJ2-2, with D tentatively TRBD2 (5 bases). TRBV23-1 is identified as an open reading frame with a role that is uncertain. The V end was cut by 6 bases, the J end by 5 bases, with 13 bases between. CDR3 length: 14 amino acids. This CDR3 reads CASSPTSGTGELFF. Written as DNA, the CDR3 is TGCGCCAGCAGCCCCACAAGCGGTACCGGGGAGCTGTTTTTT.

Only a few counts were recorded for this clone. CDR3 sequence: CASSQLAGGETQYF. The CDR3, as DNA: TGTGCCAGCAGTCAACTAGCGGGGGGGGAGACCCAGTACTTC. This chain uses TRBV28 with TRBJ2-5; 13 bases agree with TRBD2. CDR1 and CDR2 (germline): MDHEN, SYDVKM. This CDR3 spans 14 amino acids. V lost 5 bases to trimming and J lost 5 bases; unmatched junction nucleotides: 2.

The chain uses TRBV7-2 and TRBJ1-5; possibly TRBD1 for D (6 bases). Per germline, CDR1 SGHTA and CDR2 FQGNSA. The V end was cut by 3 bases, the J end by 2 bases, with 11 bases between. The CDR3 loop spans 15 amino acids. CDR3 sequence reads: CASSFRTVGNQPQHF. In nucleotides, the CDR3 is TGTGCCAGCAGCTTCCGGACAGTTGGCAATCAGCCCCAGCATTTT.

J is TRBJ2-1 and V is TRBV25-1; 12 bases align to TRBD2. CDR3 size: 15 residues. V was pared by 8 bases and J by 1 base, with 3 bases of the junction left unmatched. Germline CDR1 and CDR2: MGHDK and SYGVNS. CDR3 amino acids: CASLTSGGSYNEQFF. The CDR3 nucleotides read TGTGCCAGCCTCACTAGCGGGGGGTCCTACAATGAGCAGTTCTTC.

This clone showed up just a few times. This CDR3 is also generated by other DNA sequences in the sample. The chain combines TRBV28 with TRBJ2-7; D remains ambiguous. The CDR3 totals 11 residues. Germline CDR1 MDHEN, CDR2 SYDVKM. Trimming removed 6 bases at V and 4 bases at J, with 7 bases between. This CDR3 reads CASSFRYEQYF. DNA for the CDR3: TGTGCCAGCAGCTTCAGGTACGAGCAGTACTTC. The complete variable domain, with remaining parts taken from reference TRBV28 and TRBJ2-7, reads DVKVTQSSRYLVKRTGEKVFLECVQDMDHENMFWYRQDPGLGLRLIYFSYDVKMKEKGDIPEGYSVSREKKERFSLILESASTNQTSMYLCASSFRYEQYFGPGTRLTVT.

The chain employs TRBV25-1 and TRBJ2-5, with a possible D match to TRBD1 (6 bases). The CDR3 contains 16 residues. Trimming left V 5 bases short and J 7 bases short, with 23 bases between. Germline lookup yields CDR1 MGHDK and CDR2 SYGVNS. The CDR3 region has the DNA TGTGCCAGCAGTCCGCTGGACAGAGCCTCTTCGGGGACCCAGTACTTC. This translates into CASSPLDRASSGTQYF.

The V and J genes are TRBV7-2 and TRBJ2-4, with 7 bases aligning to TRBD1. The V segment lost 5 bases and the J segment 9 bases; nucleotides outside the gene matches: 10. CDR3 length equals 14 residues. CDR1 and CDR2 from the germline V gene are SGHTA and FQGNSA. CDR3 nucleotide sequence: TGTGCCAGCAGCCCCGAGACGGGACAGCTCATTCAGTACTTC. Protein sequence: CASSPETGQLIQYF. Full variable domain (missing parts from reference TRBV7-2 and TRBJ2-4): GAGVSQSPSNKVTEKGKDVELRCDPISGHTALYWYRQSLGQGLEFLIYFQGNSAPDKSGLPSDRFSAERTGGSVSTLTIQRTQQEDSAVYLCASSPETGQLIQYFGAGTRLSVL.

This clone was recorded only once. The CDR3 sequence is CASRRWGEGDNIQYF. Here the CDR3 DNA reads TGTGCCAGCAGACGATGGGGTGAGGGGGACAACATTCAGTACTTC. The chain recombines TRBV13 with TRBJ2-4, with a possible D match to TRBD1 (6 bases). The V end was cut by 6 bases, the J end by 7 bases, with 19 bases between. The length of the CDR3 is 15 residues. Germline-derived CDR1 and CDR2 are PRHDT and FYEKMQ (reference sequence).

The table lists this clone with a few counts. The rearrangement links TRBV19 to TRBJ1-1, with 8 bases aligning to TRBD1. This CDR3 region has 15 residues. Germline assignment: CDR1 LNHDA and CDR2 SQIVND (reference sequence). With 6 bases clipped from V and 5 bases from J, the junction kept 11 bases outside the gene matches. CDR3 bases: TGTGCCAGTAGCCTGGGCCAGGGGGCGCGGACTGAAGCTTTCTTT. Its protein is CASSLGQGARTEAFF.

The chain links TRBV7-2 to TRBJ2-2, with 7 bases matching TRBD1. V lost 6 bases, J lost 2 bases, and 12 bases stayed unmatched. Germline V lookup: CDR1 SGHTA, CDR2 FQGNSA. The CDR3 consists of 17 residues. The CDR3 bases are TGTGCCAGCAGGAACAAAAGGACAGGTGGTAACACCGGGGAGCTGTTTTTT. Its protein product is CASRNKRTGGNTGELFF.

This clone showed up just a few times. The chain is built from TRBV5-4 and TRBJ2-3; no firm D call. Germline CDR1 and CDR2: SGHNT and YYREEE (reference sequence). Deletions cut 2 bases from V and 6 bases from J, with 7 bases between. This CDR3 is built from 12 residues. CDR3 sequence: CASSFGVDTQYF. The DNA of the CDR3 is TGTGCCAGCAGCTTCGGCGTGGATACGCAGTATTTT.

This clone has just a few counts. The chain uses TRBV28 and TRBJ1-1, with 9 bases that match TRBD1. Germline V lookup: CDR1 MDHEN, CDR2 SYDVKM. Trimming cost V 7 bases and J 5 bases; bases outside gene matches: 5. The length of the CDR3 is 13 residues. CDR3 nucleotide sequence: TGTGCCAGCACAGGGACAGGGAGGACTGAAGCTTTCTTT. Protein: CASTGTGRTEAFF.

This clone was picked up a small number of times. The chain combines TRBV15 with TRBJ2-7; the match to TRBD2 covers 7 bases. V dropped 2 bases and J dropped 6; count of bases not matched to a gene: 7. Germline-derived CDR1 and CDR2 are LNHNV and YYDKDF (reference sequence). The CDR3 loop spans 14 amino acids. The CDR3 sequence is CATSRTGSGGEQYF. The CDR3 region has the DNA TGTGCCACCAGCAGAACAGGATCGGGGGGCGAGCAGTACTTC.

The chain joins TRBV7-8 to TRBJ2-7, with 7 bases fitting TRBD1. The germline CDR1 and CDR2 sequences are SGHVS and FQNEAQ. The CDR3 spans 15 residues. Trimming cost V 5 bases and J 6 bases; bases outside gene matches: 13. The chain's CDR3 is CASSHRTGVPLEQYF. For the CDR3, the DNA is TGTGCCAGCAGCCACAGGACAGGTGTCCCCCTCGAGCAGTACTTC.

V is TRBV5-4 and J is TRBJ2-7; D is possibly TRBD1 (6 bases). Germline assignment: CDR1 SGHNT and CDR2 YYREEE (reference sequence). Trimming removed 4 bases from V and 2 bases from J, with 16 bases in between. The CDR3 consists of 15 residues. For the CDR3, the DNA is TGTGCCAGCAGCGGGGCCGGGACACCGACCTACGAGCAGTACTTC. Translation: CASSGAGTPTYEQYF.

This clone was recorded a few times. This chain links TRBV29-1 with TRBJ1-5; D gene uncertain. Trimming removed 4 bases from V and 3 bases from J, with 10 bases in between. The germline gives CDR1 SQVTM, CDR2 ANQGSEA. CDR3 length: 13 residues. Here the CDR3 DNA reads TGCAGCGTTGGGACCTTAAACAATCAGCCCCAGCATTTT. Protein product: CSVGTLNNQPQHF. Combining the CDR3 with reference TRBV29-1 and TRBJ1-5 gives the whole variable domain SAVISQKPSRDICQRGTSLTIQCQVDSQVTMMFWYRQQPGQSLTLIATANQGSEATYESGFVIDKFPISRPNLTFSTLTVSNMSPEDSSIYLCSVGTLNNQPQHFGDGTRLSIL.